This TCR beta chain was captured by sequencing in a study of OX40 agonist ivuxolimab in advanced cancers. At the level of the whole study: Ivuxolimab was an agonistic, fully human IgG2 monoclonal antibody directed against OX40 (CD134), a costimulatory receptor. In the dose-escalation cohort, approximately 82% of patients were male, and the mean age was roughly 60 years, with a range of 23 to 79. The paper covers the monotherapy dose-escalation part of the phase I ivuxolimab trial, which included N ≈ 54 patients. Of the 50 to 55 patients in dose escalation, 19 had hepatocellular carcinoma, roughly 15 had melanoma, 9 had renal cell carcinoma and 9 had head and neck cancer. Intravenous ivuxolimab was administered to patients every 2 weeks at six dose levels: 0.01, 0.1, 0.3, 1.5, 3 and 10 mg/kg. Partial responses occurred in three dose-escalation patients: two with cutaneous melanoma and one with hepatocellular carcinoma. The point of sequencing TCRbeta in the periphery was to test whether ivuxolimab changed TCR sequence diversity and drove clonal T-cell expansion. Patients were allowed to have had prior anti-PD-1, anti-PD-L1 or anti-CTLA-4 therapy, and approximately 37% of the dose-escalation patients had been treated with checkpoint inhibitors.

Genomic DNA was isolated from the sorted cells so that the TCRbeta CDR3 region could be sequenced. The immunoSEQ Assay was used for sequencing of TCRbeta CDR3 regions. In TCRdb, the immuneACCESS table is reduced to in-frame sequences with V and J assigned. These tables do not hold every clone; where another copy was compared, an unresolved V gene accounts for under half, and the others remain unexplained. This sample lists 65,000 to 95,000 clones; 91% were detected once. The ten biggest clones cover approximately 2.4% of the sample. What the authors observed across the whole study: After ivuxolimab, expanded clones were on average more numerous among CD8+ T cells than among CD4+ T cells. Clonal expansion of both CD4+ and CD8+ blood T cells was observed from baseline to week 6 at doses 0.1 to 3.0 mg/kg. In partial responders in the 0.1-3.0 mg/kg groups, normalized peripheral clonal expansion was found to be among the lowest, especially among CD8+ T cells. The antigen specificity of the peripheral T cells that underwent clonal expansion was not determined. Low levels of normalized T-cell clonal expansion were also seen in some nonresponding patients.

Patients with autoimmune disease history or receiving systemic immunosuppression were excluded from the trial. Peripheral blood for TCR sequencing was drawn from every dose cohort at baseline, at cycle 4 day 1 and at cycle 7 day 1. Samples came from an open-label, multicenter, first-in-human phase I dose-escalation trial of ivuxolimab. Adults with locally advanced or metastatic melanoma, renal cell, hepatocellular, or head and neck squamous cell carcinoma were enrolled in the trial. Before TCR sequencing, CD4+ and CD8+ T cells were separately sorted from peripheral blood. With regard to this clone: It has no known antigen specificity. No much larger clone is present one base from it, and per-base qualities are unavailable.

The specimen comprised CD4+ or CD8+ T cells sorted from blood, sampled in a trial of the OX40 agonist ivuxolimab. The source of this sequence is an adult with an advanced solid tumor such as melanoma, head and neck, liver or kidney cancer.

The CDR3 amino acid sequence is: CASSLLAVGYTF. At the DNA level, the sequence is TGTGCCAGCAGTTTATTGGCTGTCGGCTACACCTTC. Recombination joined TRBV28 with TRBJ1-2; no D segment can be confidently identified. The CDR3 covers 12 residues, taking in both the cysteine and the phenylalanine. The retained sequence is limited to the CDR3, 36 bases, with the frame set at the first base. Cut back by 1 base and 8 bases, the V and J ends lie 8 bases apart. Per the germline V gene, MDHEN is the CDR1 and SYDVKM is the CDR2.